The 31 T cell receptor beta chains below come from one sample, sequenced in a study of CD8+CD57+ T cells in acquired aplastic anemia. CDR3 and TCR beta VDJ profiling relied on a genomic DNA template. In TCRdb, the reads were re-called with MiXCR into one record per CDR3 protein. In the table there are some 120,000 distinct CDR3 sequences, over 55% of which are singletons. Patients chosen for sequencing had shown CD8+CD57+ cell expansion by flow cytometry. Source material: sorted CD4+, CD8+, or CD8+CD57+ T cells (not recorded which) from PBMCs. The receptor source for this set is a human donor with aplastic anemia.

This clonotype showed up many times. The V and J genes are TRBV7-6 and TRBJ2-1; 9 positions agree with TRBD2. Trimming took 1 base from V and 3 from J; bases not matched to a gene: 10. The germline V gene encodes CDR1 SGHVS and CDR2 FNYEAQ. The CDR3 consists of 18 residues. The CDR3 DNA reads TGTGCCAGCAGCTTAGTCCGGGCTAGCGGGGTGATCTACAATGAGCAGTTCTTC. Translated: CASSLVRASGVIYNEQFF.

J is TRBJ1-1 and V is TRBV20-1; TRBD1 agrees at 7 bases. CDR3 length: 16 residues. Trimming at V came to 0 bases and at J to 0 bases, leaving 7 bases not matched to a gene. The germline V gene encodes CDR1 DFQATT and CDR2 SNEGSKA (reference sequence). The chain's CDR3 is CSARDYEGGMNTEAFF. Written as DNA, the CDR3 is TGCAGTGCTAGAGATTACGAAGGGGGCATGAACACTGAAGCTTTCTTT.

The chain combines TRBV20-1 with TRBJ2-3; 7 bases fit TRBD2. This CDR3 has 14 amino acids. The germline V gene encodes CDR1 DFQATT and CDR2 SNEGSKA (reference sequence). V lost 4 bases to trimming and J lost 5 bases; unmatched junction nucleotides: 9. CDR3 residues: CSAIRGDGGDTQYF. The CDR3 region has the DNA TGCAGTGCTATTCGGGGGGATGGGGGAGATACGCAGTATTTT.

The gene calls are TRBV11-2 and TRBJ2-7; D unresolved. The CDR3 is 17 residues long. The germline gives CDR1 SGHAT, CDR2 FQNNGV. V lost 1 base and J 3 bases, leaving 19 bases between the germline ends. The CDR3 region is CASSLGAIYTSIYEQYF. The CDR3 DNA follows: TGTGCCAGCAGCTTAGGGGCCATCTATACCTCGATCTACGAGCAGTACTTC. The full variable domain, its missing parts supplied by reference TRBV11-2 and TRBJ2-7, is EAGVAQSPRYKIIEKRQSVAFWCNPISGHATLYWYQQILGQGPKLLIQFQNNGVVDDSQLPKDRFSAERLKGVDSTLKIQPAKLEDSAVYLCASSLGAIYTSIYEQYFGPGTRLTVT.

The V gene is TRBV4-1, the J gene TRBJ1-1; 7 bases line up with TRBD1. The CDR3 length is 17 residues. Germline trimming cut 3 bases from V and 3 bases from J; bases unmatched to any gene: 13. Germline V gives CDR1 MGHRA, CDR2 YSYEKL. CDR3 DNA: TGCGCCAGCAGCCAGAGACCTACCCAAGGGGGCTACACTGAAGCTTTCTTT. Translated, it gives CASSQRPTQGGYTEAFF.

The rearrangement links TRBV7-2 to TRBJ2-1; unclear D gene. This CDR3 spans 12 amino acids. V lost 6 bases to trimming and J lost 4 bases, with 7 bases between them. Germline assignment: CDR1 SGHTA and CDR2 FQGNSA. CDR3: CASRADYNEQFF. The DNA of the CDR3 is TGTGCCAGCAGGGCTGATTACAATGAGCAGTTCTTC.

J is TRBJ1-5 and V is TRBV7-9, with 7 bases lining up with TRBD1. The CDR3 runs to 15 residues. Germline V gene sequence: CDR1 SEHNR, CDR2 FQNEAQ (reference sequence). The V segment lost 1 base and the J segment 2 bases; nucleotides outside the gene matches: 2. The DNA of the CDR3 is TGTGCCAGCAGCTTAGACCAGGGGGGCAATCAGCCCCAGCATTTT. It translates to CASSLDQGGNQPQHF.

This clonotype came up many times. The chain is built from TRBV19 and TRBJ1-1, with D hard to call. Germline V gene lookup returns CDR1 LNHDA and CDR2 SQIVND (reference sequence). Trimming removed 3 bases from V and 2 bases from J, with 7 bases in between. This CDR3 contains 13 residues. CDR3 in amino acids: CASSIPYNTEAFF. DNA for the CDR3: TGTGCCAGTAGTATCCCCTATAACACTGAAGCTTTCTTT.

The J gene is TRBJ1-1, the V gene TRBV20-1; D unclear. Germline CDR1 DFQATT, CDR2 SNEGSKA (reference sequence). The V gene lost 0 bases and the J gene lost 4 bases, with 9 bases spanning the gap. The CDR3 totals 13 residues. The CDR3 DNA reads as TGCAGTGCTAGAGAGATGATCGGCACTGAAGCTTTCTTT. It codes for CSAREMIGTEAFF.

The rearrangement links TRBV10-3 to TRBJ2-3; 9 bases match TRBD2. The CDR3 is 16 amino acids. The germline gives CDR1 ENHRY, CDR2 SYGVKD. Unmatched junction bases numbered 4, after V lost 2 bases and J lost 1 base. The CDR3 here is CAISERREGGTDTQYF. The CDR3 bases are TGTGCCATCAGTGAGAGGCGGGAGGGGGGCACAGATACGCAGTATTTT.

This rearrangement joins TRBV5-6 to TRBJ1-5; D is possibly TRBD1 (5 bases). The CDR3 contains 15 residues. Trimming stripped 2 bases from V and 5 bases from J, with 14 bases between. CDR1 is SGHDT and CDR2 is YYEEEE in the germline V gene. The CDR3, as DNA: TGTGCCAGCAGCTTTTCCCTCGGGGCCTATCAGCCCCAGCATTTT. Translated: CASSFSLGAYQPQHF.

The chain employs TRBV7-2 and TRBJ1-1; no definite D call. Germline V gene lookup returns CDR1 SGHTA and CDR2 FQGNSA. Trimming took off 2 bases at V and 1 base at J, with 11 bases between the two ends. This CDR3 comprises 15 residues. The CDR3 reads CASSLRAVQNTEAFF. The CDR3 DNA is TGTGCCAGCAGCTTAAGAGCGGTCCAGAACACTGAAGCTTTCTTT.

The chain links TRBV20-1 to TRBJ2-5, with a tentative D call TRBD2 (6 bases). The CDR3 contains 13 residues. From germline, CDR1 is DFQATT and CDR2 SNEGSKA (reference sequence). Trimming took off 1 base at V and 7 bases at J, with 13 bases between the two ends. The CDR3 sequence is CSARGDTGRTQYF. Written as DNA, the CDR3 is TGCAGTGCTAGAGGCGACACCGGGAGGACCCAGTACTTC.

This chain joins TRBV7-8 and TRBJ1-6; TRBD1 matches 8 bases. This CDR3 is built from 14 residues. The J segment lost 10 bases and the V segment lost 5 bases, leaving 7 bases of the junction unmatched. The germline V gene encodes CDR1 SGHVS and CDR2 FQNEAQ. The CDR3 bases are TGTGCCAGCAGCCTTTGGACAGGGCAATCACCCCTCCACTTT. This sequence encodes CASSLWTGQSPLHF.

V usage is TRBV18 and J usage is TRBJ2-7; 11 bases line up with TRBD2. The germline V gene encodes CDR1 KGHSH and CDR2 LQKENI. V shed 1 base, J shed 5 bases, and the junction held 4 bases outside the gene matches. The CDR3 loop spans 15 amino acids. The DNA of the CDR3 is TGTGCCAGCTCACCACTACTAGCGGGAGAGCACGAGCAGTACTTC. It is translated as CASSPLLAGEHEQYF.

The chain joins TRBV6-4 to TRBJ1-3, with unresolved D. This CDR3 has 16 amino acids. Germline V gene sequence: CDR1 MRHNA, CDR2 SNTAGT. Between the trimmed V and J ends, which lost 3 bases and 4 bases, there was a span of 16 bases. CDR3 sequence: CASSDREIFPGNTIYF. In DNA form, the CDR3 reads TGTGCCAGCAGTGATCGCGAGATCTTTCCGGGAAACACCATATATTTT.

This clonotype was seen just once. The V and J genes are TRBV20-1 and TRBJ2-1; no definite D call. Trimming removed 3 bases at V and 7 bases at J, with 16 bases between. This CDR3 contains 14 residues. Germline V gives CDR1 DFQATT, CDR2 SNEGSKA (reference sequence). The CDR3 spells CSASRDSSGNEQFF. The CDR3 DNA sequence: TGCAGTGCTAGCCGCGACTCCTCCGGGAATGAGCAGTTCTTC.

CDR3 DNA: TGTGCCAGCAGCTTGGTGCGAGAGGACTATGGCTACACCTTC. The encoded protein is CASSLVREDYGYTF. The V and J genes are TRBV7-9 and TRBJ1-2; D uncertain. The V end lost 3 bases, the J end lost 3 bases, and 11 bases lay between the germline ends. This CDR3 has 14 residues. Germline assignment: CDR1 SEHNR and CDR2 FQNEAQ (reference sequence).

The chain uses TRBV25-1 and TRBJ2-7; TRBD1 matches 9 bases. This CDR3 is 13 amino acids long. Trimming at V came to 6 bases and at J to 4 bases, leaving 4 bases not matched to a gene. The germline V gene encodes CDR1 MGHDK and CDR2 SYGVNS. Here the CDR3 DNA reads TGTGCCAGCAGCGGGGGGACAGGGTACGAGCAGTACTTC. This sequence encodes CASSGGTGYEQYF.

Points on this clonotype: This may be a read error, as it is one base from a much larger clone. The final CDR3 position lacks the conserved phenylalanine or tryptophan, pointing to a likely read error. The chain employs TRBV5-1 and TRBJ2-7; TRBD2 matches 7 bases. V lost 1 base and J lost 3; bases outside the gene matches: 7. This CDR3 comprises 15 residues. Germline V gene data show CDR1 as SGHRS and CDR2 as YFSETQ. The CDR3 spells CASSLNSGKFYEQYS. In nucleotides, the CDR3 is TGCGCCAGCAGCTTGAACAGCGGGAAATTCTACGAGCAGTACTCC.

Note on this clonotype: A much more abundant neighbour one base away suggests this may be a read error. V usage is TRBV3-1 and J usage is TRBJ2-1, with TRBD2 matching 14 bases. The CDR3 extends over 14 amino acids. CDR1 LGHDT and CDR2 YNNKEL come from the germline V gene (reference sequence). CDR3 residues: CASGQGLAGDEQFF. As DNA, the CDR3 is TGTGCCAGCGGCCAGGGACTAGCGGGAGATGAGCAGTTCTTC.

This sequence joins TRBV20-1 and TRBJ2-5; TRBD2 might be the D (5 bases). With 2 bases removed from V and 1 base from J, the gap between germline ends came to 11 bases. Germline-derived CDR1 and CDR2 are DFQATT and SNEGSKA (reference sequence). This CDR3 spans 14 amino acids. CDR3 region: CSARSGNSQETQYF. CDR3 sequence (DNA): TGCAGTGCTAGATCCGGGAACAGCCAAGAGACCCAGTACTTC.

The chain employs TRBV4-1 and TRBJ2-3; D gene ambiguous. Germline V lookup: CDR1 MGHRA, CDR2 YSYEKL. The V gene lost 0 bases and the J gene lost 4 bases, with 5 bases spanning the gap. The CDR3 is 13 amino acids. The CDR3 DNA follows: TGCGCCAGCAGCCAAGATCTGGCAGATACGCAGTATTTT. Its translation: CASSQDLADTQYF.

A single count supports this clonotype. The V and J genes are TRBV29-1 and TRBJ2-5; D gene ambiguous. From germline, CDR1 is SQVTM and CDR2 ANQGSEA. V was clipped by 4 bases and J by 5 bases, with 11 bases between them. The CDR3 loop spans 12 amino acids. The CDR3, as DNA: TGCAGCGTTGGCAAGGTCGCGGAGACCCAGTACTTC. Amino acids: CSVGKVAETQYF.

The chain links TRBV7-3 to TRBJ1-2; 7 bases map to TRBD1. J gave up 0 bases and V 3 bases, and 4 bases lay outside the gene matches. Germline V CDR1 and CDR2: SGHTA, FQGTGA. CDR3 length: 15 amino acids. The CDR3 nucleotides read TGTGCCAGCAGCTTGACAGGGACTTCTAACTATGGCTACACCTTC. It codes for CASSLTGTSNYGYTF.

In regard to this clonotype: One junction end does not reproduce the germline sequence, and a read error may be involved. The chain employs TRBV2 and TRBJ1-1, with D perhaps TRBD1 (5 bases). The germline gives CDR1 SNHLY, CDR2 FYNNEI. The CDR3 length is 14 residues. The CDR3 bases are TGTGCCAGCACCGGACCCACCCCGGACACTGAAGCTTCCTTT. Amino acids: CASTGPTPDTEASF.

This clonotype turned up a few times. One end of the junction does not line up with germline, which may come from a read error. The gene calls are TRBV20-1 and TRBJ1-1; D might be TRBD1 (5 bases). Germline V gene sequence: CDR1 DFQATT, CDR2 SNEGSKA (reference sequence). The CDR3 covers 8 residues. The CDR3 loop reads CSARDGGF. CDR3 DNA: TGCAGTGCTAGAGATGGGGGATTT.

The V gene is TRBV25-1, the J gene TRBJ2-7; tentative D call: TRBD2 (6 bases). Germline assignment: CDR1 MGHDK and CDR2 SYGVNS. V was pared by 5 bases and J by 2 bases, with 13 bases between. This CDR3 has 14 residues. CDR3 bases: TGTGCCAGCAGTTCCGCCGGGACTCCCTACGAGCAGTACTTC. The encoded protein is CASSSAGTPYEQYF.

As for this clonotype: This sequence may be a read error, since a much larger clone differs from it by one base. The chain employs TRBV9 and TRBJ1-3; 9 positions match TRBD1. This CDR3 spans 16 amino acids. Germline values: CDR1 SGDLS, CDR2 YYNGEE. The CDR3 here is CAGSARDRATGNTIYF. As DNA, the CDR3 is TGTGCCGGCAGCGCCCGGGACAGGGCAACTGGAAACACCATATATTTT.

This clonotype was recorded a few times. The chain employs TRBV20-1 and TRBJ1-6; D gene unclear. The CDR3 consists of 13 residues. V lost 3 bases and J 6 bases, leaving 9 bases between the germline ends. The V gene's germline CDR1 is DFQATT and CDR2 SNEGSKA (reference sequence). The CDR3 nucleotides read TGCAGTGCTAGCGGGATCAGTAATTCACCCCTCCACTTT. Encoded protein: CSASGISNSPLHF.

This clonotype was seen a few times. The rearrangement links TRBV29-1 to TRBJ2-1; D remains unclear. This CDR3 has 14 amino acids. Trimming removed 4 bases at V and 0 bases at J, with 10 bases between. The germline V gene encodes CDR1 SQVTM and CDR2 ANQGSEA. The DNA of the CDR3 is TGCAGCGTTGCACAAGAGAGCTCCTACAATGAGCAGTTCTTC. This translates into CSVAQESSYNEQFF.